This TCR beta chain was recovered during a study of cytomegalovirus exposure and HLA in healthy donors. There are 15 residues in the CDR3. V shed 5 bases, J shed 2 bases, and the junction held 8 bases outside the gene matches. The germline V gene has CDR1 MNHEY and CDR2 SMNVEV (reference sequence). Use of 60 Vbeta and 13 Jbeta primers characterized the PCR. Here immunoSEQ multiplex PCR was the method, and the copy in TCRdb shows in-frame clones only, minus some. This table has over 75,000 clones, about three quarters appearing once. The receptor was derived from a man in his sixties in good health and CMV-seropositive. The sequenced sample was PBMCs. This chain uses TRBV27 with TRBJ2-7; 8 bases align to TRBD1. The CDR3 nucleotides read TGTGCCAGCAGTGCGTCCCGGGACAGGCCCTACGAGCAGTACTTC. Translating gives CASSASRDRPYEQYF.